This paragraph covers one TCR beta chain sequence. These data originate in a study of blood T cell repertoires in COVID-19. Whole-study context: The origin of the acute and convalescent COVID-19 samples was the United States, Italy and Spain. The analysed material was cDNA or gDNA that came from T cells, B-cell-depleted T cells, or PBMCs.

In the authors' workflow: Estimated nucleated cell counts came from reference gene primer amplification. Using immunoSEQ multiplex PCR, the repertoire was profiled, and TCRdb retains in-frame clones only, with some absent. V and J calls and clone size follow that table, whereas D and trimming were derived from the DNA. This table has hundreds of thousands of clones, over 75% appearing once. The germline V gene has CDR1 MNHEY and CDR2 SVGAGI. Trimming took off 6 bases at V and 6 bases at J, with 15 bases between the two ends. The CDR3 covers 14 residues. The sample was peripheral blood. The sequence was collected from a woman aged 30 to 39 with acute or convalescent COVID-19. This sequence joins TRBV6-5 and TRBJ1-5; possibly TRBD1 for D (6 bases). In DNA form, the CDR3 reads TGTGCCAGCAGCAGGGGCCGTCAGATTCAGCCCCAGCATTTT. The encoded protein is CASSRGRQIQPQHF.